A selection of T cell receptor beta chains follows, all from one sample in a study of blood T cell repertoires in COVID-19. Repertoires were generated with immunoSEQ multiplex PCR, while TCRdb's copy carries only in-frame clones and drops some. Of some 200,000 clones listed, 80% to 85% are singletons. Input material: peripheral blood. The receptors were sampled from a woman between 40 and 50 years old with acute or convalescent COVID-19. Each CDR3 is given without its conserved first and last residue. Each record gives: V gene, J gene, CDR3 protein.

TRBV12-3/TRBV12-4,TRBJ1-4,ASARREKLF
TRBV14,TRBJ1-2,ASSQDRSQVNYGYT
TRBV7-8,TRBJ2-3,ASSSASVITDTQY
TRBV6-1,TRBJ2-7,ASSGLAGKIESYEQY
TRBV30,TRBJ1-5,AWSRQGNQPQH
TRBV24-1,TRBJ2-1,ATSARDRGSYNEQF
TRBV11-3,TRBJ2-1,ASSRYSYNEQF
TRBV6-1,TRBJ2-7,ASSERGLGLDVEQY
TRBV28,TRBJ2-1,ASRLAGVGEQF
TRBV28,TRBJ1-1,ASSPPYLWGTGYRVF
TRBV6-6,TRBJ1-4,ASSYGGELF
TRBV7-2,TRBJ2-3,ASSRRDTQY
TRBV7-2,TRBJ1-5,ASSLDSRLFQPQH
TRBV5-1,TRBJ2-3,ASSLLSRTDTQY
TRBV27,TRBJ2-7,ASSLAGGAYEQY
TRBV30,TRBJ2-7,ACYGLAGSYEQY
TRBV2,TRBJ2-7,ASRDSDSYEQY
TRBV24-1,TRBJ1-2,ATSDLPGTGNGYT
TRBV11-3,TRBJ2-5,ASGTHPLGTQY
TRBV7-2,TRBJ2-7,ASSRTWGASYEQY
TRBV3-1/TRBV3-2,TRBJ2-3,ASRPLAGAADTQY
TRBV7-9,TRBJ1-1,ATLGQLTEAF
TRBV5-6,TRBJ2-5,ASSLIGQDVTSGQTQY
TRBV27,TRBJ2-1,ASSTLTAGGNHNEQF
TRBV4-1,TRBJ1-5,ASSQAAGLSNQPQH
TRBV5-6,TRBJ1-6,ASSLQDLPLH
TRBV5-5,TRBJ2-3,ASSLGDRGLADTQY
TRBV4-1,TRBJ1-1,ASSQGPGFPGAF
TRBV6-5,TRBJ1-4,ASSPLDREEKLF
TRBV28,TRBJ1-1,ASSLSDRGPTEAF
TRBV27,TRBJ2-3,ASSPIFGGAQY
TRBV7-3,TRBJ1-1,ASSLGEGEAF
TRBV6-5,TRBJ1-4,ATLKRGGHDEKLF
TRBV5-1,TRBJ2-3,ASSLTSPATDTQY
TRBV30,TRBJ1-4,AWSVDSGPEF
TRBV5-1,TRBJ2-2,ASNREGNTGELF
TRBV5-1,TRBJ2-1,ADWCRSYNEQF
TRBV5-4,TRBJ1-1,ASSLRQGGNTEAF
TRBV5-1,TRBJ2-7,ASKPYPNGEQY
TRBV5-1,TRBJ2-7,ASSYGPSYEQY
TRBV7-3,TRBJ2-1,ASSYGQGPYNEQF
TRBV28,TRBJ2-1,ASSFSGEQF
TRBV18,TRBJ2-7,ASSPQQGSIYEQY
TRBV24-1,TRBJ2-3,ATRTGTSGTDTQY
TRBV4-2,TRBJ1-4,ASSPGQGEKLF
TRBV28,TRBJ2-2,ASSLPGTEELF
TRBV11-2,TRBJ1-2,ASSLDPWDMAYGYT
TRBV6-1,TRBJ2-7,ASSDSGGHYEQY
TRBV4-2,TRBJ1-1,ASSQPGQLNTEAF